The 28 T cell receptor beta chains below come from one sample, sequenced in a study of cytomegalovirus exposure and HLA in healthy donors. Primers for the PCR totalled 60 Vbeta and 13 Jbeta. The table came from immunoSEQ multiplex PCR; TCRdb's copy has only in-frame clones and leaves some out. The data hold more than 150,000 clones, with over 70% observed a single time. Sequencing was carried out using PBMCs. These receptor sequences come from a woman in her 50s in good health and CMV-seropositive.

The rearrangement uses TRBV7-2 and TRBJ1-1; the match to TRBD1 covers 9 bases. After removal of 1 base from V and 8 bases from J, the junction contained 2 bases not matched to a gene. Germline assignment: CDR1 SGHTA and CDR2 FQGNSA. CDR3 size: 13 residues. CDR3 amino acids: CASSLEGTGEAFF. In DNA, the CDR3 is TGTGCCAGCAGCTTAGAAGGGACAGGGGAAGCTTTCTTT.

The chain uses TRBV11-2 and TRBJ2-6; D uncertain. From germline, CDR1 is SGHAT and CDR2 FQNNGV. CDR3 length equals 13 residues. V shed 5 bases and J shed 4 bases, with 6 bases lying between them. The CDR3 nucleotides read TGTGCCAGCAGCCCTCCGGGGGCCAACGTCCTGACTTTC. Protein: CASSPPGANVLTF.

The chain links TRBV6-1 to TRBJ1-4; no definite D call. V gave up 4 bases and J gave up 8 bases, with 8 bases separating them. The CDR3 totals 12 residues. CDR1 is MNHNS, CDR2 SASEGT, per germline. In DNA form, the CDR3 reads TGTGCCAGCAGTGGAGATCGCGAAAAACTGTTTTTT. It is translated as CASSGDREKLFF.

The chain is built from TRBV27 and TRBJ1-1, with D possibly matching TRBD1 (5 bases). Trimming took off 2 bases at V and 5 bases at J, with 12 bases between the two ends. The CDR3 runs 14 residues. Germline lookup yields CDR1 MNHEY and CDR2 SMNVEV (reference sequence). For the CDR3, the DNA is TGTGCCAGCAGTTTAACCCAGGGAGGAACTGAAGCTTTCTTT. As protein: CASSLTQGGTEAFF.

The chain recombines TRBV19 with TRBJ1-2, with a tentative D call TRBD1 (6 bases). CDR1 is LNHDA and CDR2 is SQIVND in the germline V gene (reference sequence). This CDR3 is built from 12 residues. The ends were cut back, 4 bases at V and 7 bases at J, with 10 bases in the middle. The CDR3 DNA reads as TGTGCCAGTAGTACAGGGGTGCGTGGCTACACCTTC. This encodes CASSTGVRGYTF.

J is TRBJ2-3 and V is TRBV2, with TRBD2 matching over 12 bases. This CDR3 spans 15 amino acids. The germline V gene has CDR1 SNHLY and CDR2 FYNNEI. V gave up 4 bases and J gave up 3 bases; unmatched junction bases: 2. The CDR3 bases are TGTGCCAGCAGTGTGCTAGCGGGAGGGACAGATACGCAGTATTTT. As protein: CASSVLAGGTDTQYF.

The chain combines TRBV7-9 with TRBJ1-4; no firm D call. Germline CDR1 is SEHNR and CDR2 is FQNEAQ (reference sequence). This CDR3 spans 13 amino acids. Trimming took 6 bases from V and 4 from J, leaving 9 bases between them. The CDR3 DNA reads as TGTGCCAGCAGAAACAGCTTTAATGAAAAACTGTTTTTT. It yields the protein CASRNSFNEKLFF. Full variable domain (missing parts from reference TRBV7-9 and TRBJ1-4): DTGVSQNPRHKITKRGQNVTFRCDPISEHNRLYWYRQTLGQGPEFLTYFQNEAQLEKSRLLSDRFSAERPKGSFSTLEIQRTEQGDSAMYLCASRNSFNEKLFFGSGTQLSVL.

This chain uses TRBV27 with TRBJ1-1; D remains unclear. Per germline, CDR1 MNHEY and CDR2 SMNVEV (reference sequence). The CDR3 is 12 amino acids. V was cut by 6 bases and J by 2 bases, with 7 bases left in between. CDR3 protein: CASRQLNTEAFF. CDR3 nucleotide sequence: TGTGCCAGCAGACAGCTAAACACTGAAGCTTTCTTT.

V gene TRBV4-3 combines with J gene TRBJ2-1; D possibly corresponds to TRBD2 (6 bases). The germline gives CDR1 LGHNA, CDR2 YSLEER. V shed 4 bases and J shed 0 bases, with 19 bases lying between them. The CDR3 sequence is 18 residues long. CDR3 amino acids: CASSPRGDFSSSYNEQFF. The CDR3 DNA follows: TGCGCCAGCAGCCCCCGCGGGGACTTCTCATCCTCCTACAATGAGCAGTTCTTC.

This chain links TRBV6-1 with TRBJ2-5, with D possibly matching TRBD2 (5 bases). Germline loops: CDR1 MNHNS, CDR2 SASEGT. V was clipped by 6 bases and J by 0 bases, with 8 bases between them. The CDR3 totals 13 residues. CDR3 amino acids: CASRRGYQETQYF. The CDR3 DNA reads TGTGCCAGCAGACGGGGTTACCAAGAGACCCAGTACTTC.

This sequence joins TRBV5-1 and TRBJ1-6; 9 nucleotides line up with TRBD1. Germline V CDR1 and CDR2: SGHRS, YFSETQ. Germline trimming cut 4 bases from V and 7 bases from J; bases unmatched to any gene: 3. CDR3 length equals 14 residues. The DNA for the CDR3 is TGCGCCAGCAGCCGGGACAGGGTAAATTCACCCCTCCACTTT. This codes for CASSRDRVNSPLHF.

V is TRBV30 and J is TRBJ2-2; unclear D gene. CDR3 length: 13 amino acids. V was clipped by 3 bases and J by 5 bases, with 10 bases between them. The germline CDR1 and CDR2 sequences are GTSNPN and SVGIG (reference sequence). In DNA form, the CDR3 reads TGTGCCTGGAGCCTCACAGCTACCGGGGAGCTGTTTTTT. This translates into CAWSLTATGELFF.

This clone came up once. V is TRBV2 and J is TRBJ2-7, with D maybe TRBD2 (5 bases). CDR1 SNHLY and CDR2 FYNNEI come from the germline V gene. The CDR3 consists of 12 residues. The germline V and J ends were trimmed by 10 bases and 3 bases, with 13 bases remaining between them. This CDR3 reads CATRGVYYEQYF. CDR3 coding DNA: TGTGCCACCCGGGGAGTCTACTACGAGCAGTACTTC.

The rearrangement links TRBV7-9 to TRBJ1-1, with 7 bases matching TRBD1. This CDR3 has 16 residues. V gave up 0 bases and J gave up 1 base; unmatched junction bases: 5. The germline gives CDR1 SEHNR, CDR2 FQNEAQ (reference sequence). The CDR3 loop is CASSLAWTGRNTEAFF. The CDR3 nucleotides are TGTGCCAGCAGCTTAGCGTGGACAGGCCGGAACACTGAAGCTTTCTTT.

The V gene is TRBV5-1, the J gene TRBJ2-6; 9 bases line up with TRBD2. This CDR3 region has 17 residues. Germline assignment: CDR1 SGHRS and CDR2 YFSETQ. V was clipped by 4 bases and J by 0 bases; unmatched bases: 5. The CDR3 loop reads CASSRGLANSGANVLTF. In nucleotides, the CDR3 is TGCGCCAGCAGCCGAGGACTAGCGAACTCTGGGGCCAACGTCCTGACTTTC.

The CDR3 DNA sequence: TGCGCCAGCAGCCAAGAAAGGCAGGGCTACGAGCAGTACTTC. Translation gives CASSQERQGYEQYF. This chain connects TRBV4-1 to TRBJ2-7; maybe TRBD1 (5 bases). CDR3 length: 14 amino acids. Trimming shortened V by 0 bases and J by 3 bases, and 9 bases separated the two germline ends. CDR1 MGHRA and CDR2 YSYEKL come from the germline V gene.

The J gene is TRBJ1-2, the V gene TRBV19; TRBD1 matches 7 bases. After removal of 9 bases from V and 1 base from J, the junction contained 2 bases not matched to a gene. Looked up from germline, CDR1 is LNHDA and CDR2 is SQIVND (reference sequence). The CDR3 is made up of 12 amino acids. The CDR3 nucleotides are TGTGCCAGCCGGGACAGTAACTATGGCTACACCTTC. Protein sequence: CASRDSNYGYTF. Using reference TRBV19 and TRBJ1-2 for the parts outside the CDR3, the full variable domain is DGGITQSPKYLFRKEGQNVTLSCEQNLNHDAMYWYRQDPGQGLRLIYYSQIVNDFQKGDIAEGYSVSREKKESFPLTVTSAQKNPTAFYLCASRDSNYGYTFGSGTRLTVV.

V usage is TRBV7-2 and J usage is TRBJ2-3; 8 bases line up with TRBD2. The V and J ends lost 4 bases and 6 bases, in that order; junction bases with no gene match: 15. From germline, CDR1 is SGHTA and CDR2 FQGNSA. CDR3 length: 17 residues. The chain's CDR3 is CASSSQPGLGPSDTQYF. The CDR3 coding sequence is TGTGCCAGCAGCTCTCAACCGGGACTAGGGCCATCGGATACGCAGTATTTT.

This clone showed up many times. The chain employs TRBV10-3 and TRBJ1-2, with 9 positions matching TRBD1. This CDR3 comprises 12 residues. V shed 10 bases and J 7 bases; nucleotides not matched to a gene: 7. Germline V gene sequence: CDR1 ENHRY, CDR2 SYGVKD. The CDR3 protein is CASSGTGPGYTF. The CDR3 nucleotides read TGTGCCAGCTCCGGGACAGGGCCTGGCTACACCTTC.

This clone was seen only once. The genes are TRBV7-8 and TRBJ1-6, with D unclear. There are 15 residues in the CDR3. Deletions cut 1 base from V and 8 bases from J, with 12 bases between. Looked up from germline, CDR1 is SGHVS and CDR2 is FQNEAQ. For the CDR3, the DNA is TGTGCCAGCAGCTTAGACGGCGGTAGACATTCACCCCTCCACTTT. This translates into CASSLDGGRHSPLHF.

The chain has TRBV20-1 and TRBJ1-1; 8 positions agree with TRBD1. The V and J ends lost 5 bases and 10 bases, in that order; junction bases with no gene match: 6. CDR3 length: 11 amino acids. Germline V gives CDR1 DFQATT, CDR2 SNEGSKA (reference sequence). The CDR3 region has the DNA TGCAGTGCTGGACAGGGTGGGGCAGCTTTCTTT. It specifies CSAGQGGAAFF.

Only a few counts were recorded for this clone. For the CDR3, the DNA is TGCGCCAGCAGCCGTGAGACAGGGGGAGGGAAAACCTACGAGCAGTACTTC. This translates into CASSRETGGGKTYEQYF. The genes are TRBV10-1 and TRBJ2-7; TRBD1 agrees at 9 bases. Germline CDR1 WNHNN, CDR2 SYGVQD (reference sequence). This CDR3 has 17 residues. V lost 6 bases to trimming and J lost 2 bases; unmatched junction nucleotides: 14.

This clone has a handful of counts. The chain combines TRBV5-1 with TRBJ1-5; TRBD1 matches at 10 bases. After removal of 0 bases from V and 3 bases from J, the junction contained 3 bases not matched to a gene. Germline CDR1 SGHRS, CDR2 YFSETQ. The CDR3 is 16 amino acids. The DNA for the CDR3 is TGCGCCAGCAGCTTGGGGGACAGGGGAGACAATCAGCCCCAGCATTTT. Translation gives CASSLGDRGDNQPQHF. The full variable domain, rest sourced from reference TRBV5-1 and TRBJ1-5, is KAGVTQTPRYLIKTRGQQVTLSCSPISGHRSVSWYQQTPGQGLQFLFEYFSETQRNKGNFPGRFSGRQFSNSRSEMNVSTLELGDSALYLCASSLGDRGDNQPQHFGDGTRLSIL.

The V and J genes are TRBV7-9 and TRBJ1-2, with D maybe TRBD1 (5 bases). V was cut by 6 bases and J by 7 bases, with 21 bases left in between. The CDR3 loop spans 15 amino acids. In germline, CDR1 is SEHNR, CDR2 FQNEAQ (reference sequence). DNA of the CDR3: TGTGCCAGCAGTTACACCACGGGGGAAGGTGGTGGCTACACCTTC. Encoded protein: CASSYTTGEGGGYTF. Drawing the rest from reference TRBV7-9 and TRBJ1-2, the complete variable domain is DTGVSQNPRHKITKRGQNVTFRCDPISEHNRLYWYRQTLGQGPEFLTYFQNEAQLEKSRLLSDRFSAERPKGSFSTLEIQRTEQGDSAMYLCASSYTTGEGGGYTFGSGTRLTVV.

The CDR3 nucleotides read TGTGCCAGCAGCTTGATGGCACAAGAGACCCAGTACTTC. The encoded protein is CASSLMAQETQYF. The chain joins TRBV5-8 to TRBJ2-5; no clear D. The germline V and J ends were trimmed by 1 base and 2 bases, with 6 bases remaining between them. The CDR3 is 13 residues long. Germline assignment: CDR1 SGHTS and CDR2 YDEGEE.

The V gene is TRBV5-1, the J gene TRBJ2-3, with D possibly TRBD2 on 7 matching bases. The germline gives CDR1 SGHRS, CDR2 YFSETQ. V lost 3 bases, J lost 2 bases, and 13 bases lay in between. This CDR3 is built from 15 residues. Here the CDR3 reads CASSWGGAATDTQYF. The CDR3 DNA follows: TGCGCCAGCAGCTGGGGGGGGGCGGCCACAGATACGCAGTATTTT.

The chain uses TRBV7-2 and TRBJ2-5; TRBD1 might be the D (7 bases). The V gene lost 2 bases and the J gene lost 3 bases, with 10 bases spanning the gap. The germline gives CDR1 SGHTA, CDR2 FQGNSA. CDR3 size: 14 residues. CDR3: CASSLQGGEETQYF. CDR3 coding DNA: TGTGCCAGCAGCTTACAGGGGGGCGAAGAGACCCAGTACTTC.

J is TRBJ1-2 and V is TRBV6-5; D uncertain. V was trimmed by 11 bases and J by 8 bases, leaving 18 bases between them. The CDR3 sequence is 12 residues long. Germline values: CDR1 MNHEY, CDR2 SVGAGI. The DNA for the CDR3 is TGTGCCCACCCCGCGGTCCCTCTAGGCTACACCTTC. Protein: CAHPAVPLGYTF.